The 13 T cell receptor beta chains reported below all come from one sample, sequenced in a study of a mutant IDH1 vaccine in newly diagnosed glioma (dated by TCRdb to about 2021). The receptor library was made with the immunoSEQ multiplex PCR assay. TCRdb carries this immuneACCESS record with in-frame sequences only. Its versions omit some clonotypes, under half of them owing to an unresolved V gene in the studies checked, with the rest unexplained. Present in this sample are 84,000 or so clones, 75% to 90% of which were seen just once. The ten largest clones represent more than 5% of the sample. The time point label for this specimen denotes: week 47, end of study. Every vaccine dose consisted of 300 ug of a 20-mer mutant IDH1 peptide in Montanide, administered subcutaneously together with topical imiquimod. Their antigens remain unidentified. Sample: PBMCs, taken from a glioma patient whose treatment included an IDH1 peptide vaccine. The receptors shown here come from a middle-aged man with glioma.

Written as DNA, the CDR3 is TGTGCCAGCAGAAAACAGGGGGGCGCGAACACTGAAGCTTTCTTT. It is translated as CASRKQGGANTEAFF. The chain recombines TRBV27 with TRBJ1-1; TRBD1 agrees at 8 bases. Germline trimming cut 6 bases from V and 1 base from J; bases unmatched to any gene: 7. The CDR3 covers 15 residues. Germline CDR1 is MNHEY and CDR2 is SMNVEV (reference sequence).

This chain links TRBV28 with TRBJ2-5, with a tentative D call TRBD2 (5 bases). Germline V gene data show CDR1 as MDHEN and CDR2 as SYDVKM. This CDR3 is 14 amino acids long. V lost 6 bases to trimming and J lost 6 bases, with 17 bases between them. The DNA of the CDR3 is TGTGCCAGCAGCAAATGGAAACTAGACAAGACCCAGTACTTC. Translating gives CASSKWKLDKTQYF.

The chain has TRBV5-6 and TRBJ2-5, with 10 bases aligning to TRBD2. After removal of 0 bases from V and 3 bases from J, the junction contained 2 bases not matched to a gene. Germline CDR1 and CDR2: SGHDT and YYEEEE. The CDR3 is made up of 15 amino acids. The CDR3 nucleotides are TGTGCCAGCAGCTTGGCCAGCGGGGGGGAAGAGACCCAGTACTTC. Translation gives CASSLASGGEETQYF.

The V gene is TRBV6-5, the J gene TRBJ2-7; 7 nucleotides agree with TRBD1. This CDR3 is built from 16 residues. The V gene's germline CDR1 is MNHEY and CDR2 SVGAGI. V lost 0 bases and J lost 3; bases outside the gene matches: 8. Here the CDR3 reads CASSYSSGTVFYEQYF. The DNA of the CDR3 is TGTGCCAGCAGTTACTCGTCCGGGACAGTGTTCTACGAGCAGTACTTC.

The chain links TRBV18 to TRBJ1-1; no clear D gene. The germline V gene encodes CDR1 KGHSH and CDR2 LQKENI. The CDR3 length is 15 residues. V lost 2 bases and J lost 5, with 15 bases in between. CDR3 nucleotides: TGTGCCAGCTCACCATCCGGTGAGGGTGGAACTGAAGCTTTCTTT. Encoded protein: CASSPSGEGGTEAFF.

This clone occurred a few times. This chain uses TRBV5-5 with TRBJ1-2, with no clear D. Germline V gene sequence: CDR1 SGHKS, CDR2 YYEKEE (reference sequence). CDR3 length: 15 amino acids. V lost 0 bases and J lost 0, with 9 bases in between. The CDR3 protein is CASSLDPLSNYGYTF. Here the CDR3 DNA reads TGTGCCAGCAGCTTGGACCCTCTTTCTAACTATGGCTACACCTTC.

CDR3 region: CASSQDQGLEQYF. The CDR3 bases are TGTGCCAGCAGCCAAGATCAGGGACTCGAGCAGTACTTC. The rearrangement uses TRBV14 and TRBJ2-7, with D possibly being TRBD2 (6 bases). With 0 bases removed from V and 6 bases from J, the gap between germline ends came to 9 bases. The CDR3 spans 13 residues. Germline V gives CDR1 SGHDN, CDR2 FVKESK.

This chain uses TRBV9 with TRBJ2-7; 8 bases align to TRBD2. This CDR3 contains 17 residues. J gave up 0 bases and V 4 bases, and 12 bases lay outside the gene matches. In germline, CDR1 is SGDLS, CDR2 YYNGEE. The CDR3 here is CASSPGGTSFFSYEQYF. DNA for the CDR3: TGTGCCAGCAGCCCGGGAGGGACATCTTTTTTCTCCTACGAGCAGTACTTC.

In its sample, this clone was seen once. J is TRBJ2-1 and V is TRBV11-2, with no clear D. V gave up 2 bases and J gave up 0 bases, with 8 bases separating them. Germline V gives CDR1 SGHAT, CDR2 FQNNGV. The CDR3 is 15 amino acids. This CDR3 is CASSLSSSSYNEQFF. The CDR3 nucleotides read TGTGCCAGCAGCTTATCATCGAGCTCCTACAATGAGCAGTTCTTC.

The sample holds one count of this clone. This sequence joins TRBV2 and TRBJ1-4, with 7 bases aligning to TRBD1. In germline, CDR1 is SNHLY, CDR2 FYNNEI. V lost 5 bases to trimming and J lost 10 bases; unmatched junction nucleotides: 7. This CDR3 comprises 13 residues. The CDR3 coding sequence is TGTGCCAGCAGTACAGGGGTTTTTGGAAAACTGTTTTTT. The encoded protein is CASSTGVFGKLFF. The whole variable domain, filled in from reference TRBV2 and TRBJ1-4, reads EPEVTQTPSHQVTQMGQEVILRCVPISNHLYFYWYRQILGQKVEFLVSFYNNEISEKSEIFDDQFSVERPDGSNFTLKIRSTKLEDSAMYFCASSTGVFGKLFFGSGTQLSVL.

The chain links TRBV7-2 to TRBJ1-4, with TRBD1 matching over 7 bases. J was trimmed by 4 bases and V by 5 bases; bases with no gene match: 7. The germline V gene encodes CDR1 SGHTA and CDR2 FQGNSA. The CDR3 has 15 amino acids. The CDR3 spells CASSLDRAHNEKLFF. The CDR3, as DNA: TGTGCCAGCAGCCTCGACAGGGCTCATAATGAAAAACTGTTTTTT.

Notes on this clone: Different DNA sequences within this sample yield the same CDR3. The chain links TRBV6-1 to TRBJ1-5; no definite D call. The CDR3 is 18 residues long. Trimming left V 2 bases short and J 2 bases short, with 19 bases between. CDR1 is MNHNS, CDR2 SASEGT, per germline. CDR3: CASSEPPRRLGGNQPQHF. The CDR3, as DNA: TGTGCCAGCAGTGAACCCCCCCGCCGACTGGGAGGCAATCAGCCCCAGCATTTT.

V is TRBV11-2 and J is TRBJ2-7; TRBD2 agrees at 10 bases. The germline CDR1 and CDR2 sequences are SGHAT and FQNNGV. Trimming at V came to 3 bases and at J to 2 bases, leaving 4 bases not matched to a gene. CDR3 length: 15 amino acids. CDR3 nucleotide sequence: TGTGCCAGCAGCTTCACTAGCGGGGAGGCCTACGAGCAGTACTTC. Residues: CASSFTSGEAYEQYF.